These 19 T cell receptor beta chains came from one sample sequenced in a study of shared clonotypes between healthy human individuals (dated by TCRdb to 2018 to 2020). The method was the immunoSEQ multiplex PCR assay. TCRdb's version of the immuneACCESS table is confined to in-frame rearrangements and falls short of the full clone set. An unresolved V gene accounts for under half of the shortfall where checked; the remainder is of unknown origin. This sample is represented by 2 million to 2.5 million clones; almost 96% of them were singletons. Of the sample, 0.13% falls within the top ten clones. The material sequenced was naive CD4+ T cells sorted from blood. The meaning of the sample's cell subset or site label: CD45RA+ positively selected. The receptor set was obtained from a young man in good health.

On this clone itself: One end of the junction fails to match germline, which may point to a read error. The V gene is TRBV7-7, the J gene TRBJ1-3; TRBD1 matches 7 bases. Germline V lookup: CDR1 SSHAT, CDR2 FNYEAQ (reference sequence). The CDR3 sequence is 13 residues long. The CDR3 DNA reads TGTGCTAGCAGCACAGGGGCTGGAAACACCATATATTTT. This gives the protein CASSTGAGNTIYF.

The chain employs TRBV5-1 and TRBJ2-5, with D maybe TRBD2 (6 bases). The CDR3 extends over 17 amino acids. V was clipped by 0 bases and J by 7 bases, with 22 bases between them. Germline V gene sequence: CDR1 SGHRS, CDR2 YFSETQ. CDR3 sequence (DNA): TGCGCCAGCAGCTTGGTGGGGTTAGCGGCTCCCGCAGGGACCCAGTACTTC. As protein: CASSLVGLAAPAGTQYF.

The chain couples TRBV6-5 to TRBJ1-5; D is unresolved. Germline V gene sequence: CDR1 MNHEY, CDR2 SVGAGI. Trimming cost V 6 bases and J 3 bases, with 15 bases left between them. This CDR3 has 15 amino acids. Written as DNA, the CDR3 is TGTGCCAGCAGATCTGGCGCGAGCGTCAATCAGCCCCAGCATTTT. Protein: CASRSGASVNQPQHF.

The gene calls are TRBV27 and TRBJ1-2; weak D call: TRBD1 (5 bases). Between the trimmed V and J ends, which lost 6 bases and 4 bases, there was a span of 12 bases. Germline V gene data show CDR1 as MNHEY and CDR2 as SMNVEV (reference sequence). This CDR3 has 13 residues. The CDR3 region has the DNA TGTGCCAGCAGCGTGGGGCCCGGCTATGGCTACACCTTC. It yields the protein CASSVGPGYGYTF.

A note on this clone: Other DNA sequences of this sample code for an identical CDR3. The chain carries TRBV7-2 and TRBJ2-3, with a possible D match to TRBD2 (6 bases). With 1 base removed from V and 3 bases from J, the gap between germline ends came to 11 bases. This CDR3 contains 15 residues. The germline gives CDR1 SGHTA, CDR2 FQGNSA. CDR3 bases: TGTGCCAGCAGCTTAGTTGGACTAAGTACAGATACGCAGTATTTT. Translation gives CASSLVGLSTDTQYF.

This chain links TRBV5-1 with TRBJ2-1; the match to TRBD2 covers 11 bases. Germline CDR1 is SGHRS and CDR2 is YFSETQ. This CDR3 is 15 amino acids long. V was clipped by 4 bases and J by 4 bases; unmatched bases: 4. The CDR3 region is CASSITSGGYNEQFF. CDR3 DNA sequence: TGCGCCAGCAGCATAACTAGCGGGGGTTACAATGAGCAGTTCTTC.

CDR3 bases: TGTGCCAGCAGCTCTGCAGGGTATAGCACTGAAGCTTTCTTT. This gives the protein CASSSAGYSTEAFF. This rearrangement joins TRBV7-9 to TRBJ1-1; a weak D match, TRBD1 (5 bases). The CDR3 consists of 14 residues. Trimming shortened V by 4 bases and J by 4 bases, and 13 bases separated the two germline ends. Looked up from germline, CDR1 is SEHNR and CDR2 is FQNEAQ (reference sequence).

CDR3 region: CASTLGQGGNQPQHF. The CDR3 nucleotides read TGTGCCAGCACACTTGGACAGGGGGGGAATCAGCCCCAGCATTTT. The chain combines TRBV6-1 with TRBJ1-5; 10 positions agree with TRBD1. This CDR3 has 15 amino acids. Germline V gives CDR1 MNHNS, CDR2 SASEGT. V was clipped by 7 bases and J by 4 bases; unmatched bases: 7.

CDR3 sequence (DNA): TGTGCCAGCAGCGGAGCCGCCCTCGAGCAGTACTTC. It translates to CASSGAALEQYF. This chain joins TRBV5-5 and TRBJ2-7; D gene unclear. Germline loops: CDR1 SGHKS, CDR2 YYEKEE (reference sequence). The ends were cut back, 4 bases at V and 6 bases at J, with 11 bases in the middle. This CDR3 comprises 12 residues.

The V call is TRBV18, the J call TRBJ2-7; 9 bases map to TRBD1. This CDR3 has 15 residues. Germline assignment: CDR1 KGHSH and CDR2 LQKENI. V lost 8 bases, J lost 5 bases, and 13 bases stayed unmatched. As DNA, the CDR3 is TGTGCCAGCCACGGTGTGGGGACAGGGTCCAACGAGCAGTACTTC. It translates to CASHGVGTGSNEQYF.

This clone was recorded once. The chain employs TRBV18 and TRBJ1-4; no clear D. There are 15 residues in the CDR3. Germline V gene sequence: CDR1 KGHSH, CDR2 LQKENI. V was shortened by 6 bases and J by 7 bases, with 18 bases between the two germline ends. The CDR3 nucleotides are TGTGCCAGCTCGCCCTACACCCTCCGGGGTGAAAAACTGTTTTTT. It encodes CASSPYTLRGEKLFF.

J is TRBJ1-3 and V is TRBV14, with unresolved D. Trimming removed 4 bases from V and 0 bases from J, with 16 bases in between. The CDR3 spans 17 residues. CDR1 and CDR2 (germline): SGHDN, FVKESK. CDR3 bases: TGTGCCAGCAGCCCTACACGGCTCCTCGGCTCTGGAAACACCATATATTTT. Encoded protein: CASSPTRLLGSGNTIYF.

The CDR3, as DNA: TGTGCCTGGAGTACAGGGGTTTCCTATAATTCACCCCTCCACTTT. Amino acid sequence: CAWSTGVSYNSPLHF. The V call is TRBV30, the J call TRBJ1-6; 7 bases agree with TRBD1. Germline V lookup: CDR1 GTSNPN, CDR2 SVGIG (reference sequence). The ends lost 2 bases at V and 1 base at J; junction bases unmatched: 2. The CDR3 consists of 15 residues.

This clone came up once. The chain recombines TRBV2 with TRBJ1-4; D gene uncertain. Germline lookup yields CDR1 SNHLY and CDR2 FYNNEI. This CDR3 spans 14 amino acids. Trimming removed 11 bases at V and 4 bases at J, with 17 bases between. The chain's CDR3 is CAGNSGRLNEKLFF. The CDR3 nucleotides read TGTGCCGGAAACTCCGGGCGGCTTAATGAAAAACTGTTTTTT.

The chain joins TRBV6-5 to TRBJ2-7, with TRBD2 identical over 13 bases. Germline loops: CDR1 MNHEY, CDR2 SVGAGI. The CDR3 has 14 residues. V lost 5 bases, J lost 5 bases, and 3 bases stayed unmatched. Here the CDR3 reads CASSRTSGGNEQYF. CDR3 DNA sequence: TGTGCCAGCAGTCGGACTAGCGGGGGCAACGAGCAGTACTTC.

The J gene is TRBJ1-1, the V gene TRBV19; 8 bases map to TRBD1. The germline gives CDR1 LNHDA, CDR2 SQIVND (reference sequence). This CDR3 has 15 amino acids. V shed 4 bases, J shed 4 bases, and the junction held 8 bases outside the gene matches. DNA for the CDR3: TGTGCCAGTAGTACGACAGGGGTGCGTACCACTGAAGCTTTCTTT. It translates to CASSTTGVRTTEAFF.

V usage is TRBV5-5 and J usage is TRBJ2-5, with D uncertain. Germline loops: CDR1 SGHKS, CDR2 YYEKEE (reference sequence). Trimming stripped 0 bases from V and 3 bases from J, with 12 bases between. The length of the CDR3 is 15 residues. Here the CDR3 reads CASSLAGARKETQYF. In DNA, the CDR3 is TGTGCCAGCAGCTTGGCAGGAGCCCGAAAAGAGACCCAGTACTTC.

The chain uses TRBV7-2 and TRBJ2-7; 7 bases are a match to TRBD1. The J segment lost 0 bases and the V segment lost 6 bases, leaving 5 bases of the junction unmatched. This CDR3 is built from 14 residues. CDR1 is SGHTA, CDR2 FQGNSA, per germline. CDR3 coding DNA: TGTGCCAGCAGGGATACAGGGGTCTCCTACGAGCAGTACTTC. Its translation is CASRDTGVSYEQYF.

The chain combines TRBV2 with TRBJ2-2, with TRBD2 as a possible D gene (5 bases). The CDR3 extends over 15 amino acids. Trimming removed 4 bases from V and 4 bases from J, with 13 bases in between. Germline CDR1 reads SNHLY; CDR2 reads FYNNEI. The CDR3, as DNA: TGTGCCAGCAGTGGACTACTACGGGGCACCGGGGAGCTGTTTTTT. Its translation: CASSGLLRGTGELFF.